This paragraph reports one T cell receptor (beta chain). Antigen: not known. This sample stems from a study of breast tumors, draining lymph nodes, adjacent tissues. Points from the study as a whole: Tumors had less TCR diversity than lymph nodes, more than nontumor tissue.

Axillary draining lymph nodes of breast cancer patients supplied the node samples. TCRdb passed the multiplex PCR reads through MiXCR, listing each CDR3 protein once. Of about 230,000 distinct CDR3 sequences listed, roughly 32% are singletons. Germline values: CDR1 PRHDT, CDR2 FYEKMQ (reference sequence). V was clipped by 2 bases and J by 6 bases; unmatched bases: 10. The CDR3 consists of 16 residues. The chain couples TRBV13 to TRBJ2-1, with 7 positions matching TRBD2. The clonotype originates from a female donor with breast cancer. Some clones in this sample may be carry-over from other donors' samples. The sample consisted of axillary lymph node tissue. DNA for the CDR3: TGTGCCAGCAGCTTACTTGGGGGGGGAGGCACCAATGAGCAGTTCTTC. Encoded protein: CASSLLGGGGTNEQFF.